This T cell receptor (beta chain) derives from a study of blood T cell repertoires in COVID-19. Study-level background: COVID-19 samples collected from the United States, Italy and Spain covered acute and convalescent phases. T cells, B-cell-depleted T cells, or PBMCs supplied cDNA or gDNA.

Original methodology: How many nucleated cells were present was estimated from reference gene primer amplification. Using immunoSEQ multiplex PCR, the repertoire was profiled, and TCRdb retains in-frame clones only, with some absent. V and J calls and clone size are copied from that table; D and trimming were computed from the DNA. Of 250,000 or so clones in the sample, 84% were seen once. The ends were cut back, 4 bases at V and 5 bases at J, with 17 bases in the middle. CDR1 MDHEN and CDR2 SYDVKM come from the germline V gene. The CDR3 runs to 15 residues. This sequence joins TRBV28 and TRBJ2-5, with D possibly TRBD1 on 6 matching bases. The clonotype originates from a woman aged 40 to 49 who had recovered from COVID-19. The sample consisted of peripheral blood. CDR3 coding DNA: TGTGCCAGCAGTTCAGGGGCAGTGGGTATGGAGACCCAGTACTTC. Translation: CASSSGAVGMETQYF.